This TCR beta chain was captured in a study of T cell clones after liver transplantation. Overall study findings and caveats: Graft donor-reactive T cells may have migrated into the graft rather than being deleted. A larger donor-reactive than third-party decline suggested partial antigen-specific deletion.

Comments on this clone: Its antigen remains unidentified.

Libraries were prepared by immunoSEQ multiplex PCR; TCRdb keeps only in-frame clonotypes and omits some of them. The sample lists 40,000 to 55,000 clones, 55% to 85% seen once, with about 10% in the top ten. V was pared by 3 bases and J by 7 bases, with 13 bases between. The CDR3 contains 14 residues. CDR1 and CDR2 from the germline V gene are KGHSH and LQKENI. The receptor was isolated from a human patient who received a liver transplant. The T cells may partly be graft donor cells. The sequenced sample was CD4+ T cells from blood, obtained 54 months after liver transplant. The rearrangement uses TRBV18 and TRBJ1-5, with D unclear. The CDR3 DNA follows: TGTGCCAGCTCACCTCGGGAGATTTCACAGCCCCAGCATTTT. The encoded protein is CASSPREISQPQHF.